The 32 T cell receptor beta chains below come from one sample, sequenced in a study of blood T cell repertoires in COVID-19. Profiled with immunoSEQ multiplex PCR; TCRdb holds only in-frame clones, not every one. Among about 100,000 clones listed, roughly 92% were seen once. Sample: peripheral blood. The receptors were gathered from a man over 45 with active COVID-19.

The chain has TRBV28 and TRBJ1-5; D is ambiguous. The ends were cut back, 4 bases at V and 0 bases at J, with 22 bases in the middle. The CDR3 has 19 residues. In germline, CDR1 is MDHEN, CDR2 SYDVKM. The CDR3 loop is CASSSRAAISLYSNQPQHF. The CDR3 DNA is TGTGCCAGCAGTTCGAGGGCCGCGATCAGCCTATATAGCAATCAGCCCCAGCATTTT.

Of note for this clone: Different DNA sequences within this sample yield the same CDR3. Written as DNA, the CDR3 is TGTGCCAGCAGTTTAAGGGGTGTCTCGTACGAGCAGTACTTC. Translation gives CASSLRGVSYEQYF. J is TRBJ2-7 and V is TRBV28; the D gene is possibly TRBD1 (5 bases). This CDR3 spans 14 amino acids. CDR1 MDHEN and CDR2 SYDVKM come from the germline V gene. The V end lost 2 bases, the J end lost 4 bases, and 12 bases lay between the germline ends. Combining the CDR3 with reference TRBV28 and TRBJ2-7 gives the whole variable domain DVKVTQSSRYLVKRTGEKVFLECVQDMDHENMFWYRQDPGLGLRLIYFSYDVKMKEKGDIPEGYSVSREKKERFSLILESASTNQTSMYLCASSLRGVSYEQYFGPGTRLTVT.

The chain joins TRBV23-1 to TRBJ2-4; 7 bases line up with TRBD1. TRBV23-1 is designated an ORF whose function remains uncertain. Unmatched junction bases numbered 10, after V lost 4 bases and J lost 4 bases. The CDR3 length is 16 residues. In DNA form, the CDR3 reads TGCGCCAGCAGTCTAAACCGGGACAGAACAAAAAACATTCAGTACTTC. It translates to CASSLNRDRTKNIQYF.

This clone showed up just once. Here the CDR3 reads CASSSGQGTDTQYF. CDR3 coding DNA: TGCGCCAGCAGCTCGGGACAGGGAACAGATACGCAGTATTTT. The J gene is TRBJ2-3, the V gene TRBV5-1, with TRBD1 identical over 9 bases. This CDR3 is 14 amino acids long. Germline CDR1 is SGHRS and CDR2 is YFSETQ. The trim removed 3 bases at V and 3 bases at J, leaving 2 bases unmatched.

The chain recombines TRBV3-1 (or the pseudogene TRBV3-2) with TRBJ2-5, with TRBD2 matching 11 bases. CDR1 and CDR2 (germline): LGHDT, YNNKEL (reference sequence). Trimming cost V 2 bases and J 3 bases; bases outside gene matches: 2. This CDR3 spans 15 amino acids. CDR3 amino acids: CASSQTGLAEETQYF. CDR3 nucleotides: TGTGCCAGCAGCCAAACGGGACTAGCGGAAGAGACCCAGTACTTC.

This chain links TRBV2 with TRBJ1-4; D unclear. Germline V lookup: CDR1 SNHLY, CDR2 FYNNEI. There are 14 residues in the CDR3. The germline V and J ends were trimmed by 5 bases and 0 bases, with 7 bases remaining between them. In nucleotides, the CDR3 is TGTGCCAGCAGTTACGTAGCAACTAATGAAAAACTGTTTTTT. Translated, it gives CASSYVATNEKLFF.

The chain links TRBV25-1 to TRBJ2-1; a weak D match, TRBD1 (7 bases). Trimming took 2 bases from V and 2 from J, leaving 13 bases between them. This CDR3 spans 16 amino acids. Germline lookup yields CDR1 MGHDK and CDR2 SYGVNS. Written as DNA, the CDR3 is TGTGCCAGCAGTGAAGGGGTCAGGGGGGCCTACAATGAGCAGTTCTTC. This codes for CASSEGVRGAYNEQFF.

The genes are TRBV5-1 and TRBJ2-7; 11 nucleotides match TRBD1. V lost 4 bases and J lost 2; bases outside the gene matches: 2. The germline V gene encodes CDR1 SGHRS and CDR2 YFSETQ. CDR3 size: 14 residues. CDR3 DNA: TGCGCCAGCAGCCAGGGACAGGGGGCCTACGAGCAGTACTTC. This codes for CASSQGQGAYEQYF.

This chain links TRBV18 with TRBJ1-1; D gene ambiguous. The CDR3 extends over 13 amino acids. Trimming removed 2 bases from V and 1 base from J, with 5 bases in between. Per the germline V gene, CDR1 is KGHSH and CDR2 is LQKENI. The CDR3 DNA follows: TGTGCCAGCTCACCAGCGGAGAACACTGAAGCTTTCTTT. Encoded protein: CASSPAENTEAFF. The variable domain in full, with the rest retrieved from reference TRBV18 and TRBJ1-1, is NAGVMQNPRHLVRRRGQEARLRCSPMKGHSHVYWYRQLPEEGLKFMVYLQKENIIDESGMPKERFSAEFPKEGPSILRIQQVVRGDSAAYFCASSPAENTEAFFGQGTRLTVV.

The chain couples TRBV5-6 to TRBJ2-1; TRBD2 matches 9 bases. The CDR3 extends over 15 amino acids. Trimming took 4 bases from V and 9 from J; bases not matched to a gene: 11. CDR1 and CDR2 (germline): SGHDT, YYEEEE. The CDR3: CASSLEIAGVIEQFF. In DNA, the CDR3 is TGTGCCAGCAGCCTCGAGATAGCGGGAGTTATTGAGCAGTTCTTC. The whole variable domain, remainder taken from reference TRBV5-6 and TRBJ2-1, is DAGVTQSPTHLIKTRGQQVTLRCSPKSGHDTVSWYQQALGQGPQFIFQYYEEEERQRGNFPDRFSGHQFPNYSSELNVNALLLGDSALYLCASSLEIAGVIEQFFGPGTRLTVL.

CDR3 sequence reads: CASHRQANTGELFF. CDR3 nucleotide sequence: TGTGCCAGCCACAGACAGGCGAACACCGGGGAGCTGTTTTTT. The chain recombines TRBV2 with TRBJ2-2; tentatively, D is TRBD1 (6 bases). Looked up from germline, CDR1 is SNHLY and CDR2 is FYNNEI. There are 14 residues in the CDR3. Trimming took off 8 bases at V and 0 bases at J, with 10 bases between the two ends.

The chain links TRBV7-8 to TRBJ2-1; weak D call: TRBD1 (6 bases). The germline V gene has CDR1 SGHVS and CDR2 FQNEAQ. The length of the CDR3 is 13 residues. V was trimmed by 0 bases and J by 14 bases, leaving 14 bases between them. The CDR3 reads CASSLATRGSEFF. DNA of the CDR3: TGTGCCAGCAGCTTAGCGACAAGGGGGTCGGAGTTCTTC.

The chain uses TRBV5-5 and TRBJ1-6; the D gene is possibly TRBD1 (5 bases). CDR1 and CDR2 (germline): SGHKS, YYEKEE (reference sequence). CDR3 length equals 15 residues. V lost 4 bases and J lost 7, with 15 bases in between. DNA of the CDR3: TGTGCCAGCAGCCCGGACCAGGGCCTAAATTCACCCCTCCACTTT. This translates into CASSPDQGLNSPLHF.

The chain employs TRBV29-1 and TRBJ2-5; 8 bases match TRBD2. CDR3 length equals 15 residues. The germline gives CDR1 SQVTM, CDR2 ANQGSEA. The V segment lost 0 bases and the J segment 1 base; nucleotides outside the gene matches: 4. Written as DNA, the CDR3 is TGCAGCGTTGAAGATTGGGGGACTAGCCAAGAGACCCAGTACTTC. Translation gives CSVEDWGTSQETQYF.

J is TRBJ2-4 and V is TRBV5-1; D is perhaps TRBD2 (5 bases). With 1 base removed from V and 7 bases from J, the gap between germline ends came to 12 bases. CDR1 SGHRS and CDR2 YFSETQ come from the germline V gene. CDR3 length: 14 amino acids. The CDR3 here is CASSLWHRGNIQYF. In DNA form, the CDR3 reads TGCGCCAGCAGCTTGTGGCACCGAGGGAACATTCAGTACTTC.

The chain recombines TRBV9 with TRBJ2-7; 7 bases line up with TRBD2. Trimming removed 1 base from V and 7 bases from J; junction bases left unmatched: 8. This CDR3 spans 14 amino acids. Per the germline V gene, CDR1 is SGDLS and CDR2 is YYNGEE. CDR3 bases: TGTGCCAGCAGCGTAACGGGAGGTCTAGGGGAGCAGTACTTC. Residues: CASSVTGGLGEQYF.

The V gene is TRBV29-1, the J gene TRBJ1-2, with TRBD1 as a possible D gene (6 bases). Trimming took off 0 bases at V and 7 bases at J, with 21 bases between the two ends. The CDR3 has 16 residues. CDR1 is SQVTM, CDR2 ANQGSEA, per germline. The CDR3 DNA follows: TGCAGCGTTGAAGATCGTACGGGGACACCGAAACGTGGCTACACCTTC. Its translation is CSVEDRTGTPKRGYTF.

V gene TRBV11-2 combines with J gene TRBJ2-7, with 10 bases aligning to TRBD1. Germline V CDR1 and CDR2: SGHAT, FQNNGV. The V and J ends lost 0 bases and 5 bases, in that order; junction bases with no gene match: 7. The CDR3 contains 16 residues. The CDR3 spells CASSLDRGTGANEQYF. CDR3 coding DNA: TGTGCCAGCAGCTTAGATAGGGGGACAGGGGCTAACGAGCAGTACTTC. Looking up the rest from reference TRBV11-2 and TRBJ2-7 gives the full variable domain: EAGVAQSPRYKIIEKRQSVAFWCNPISGHATLYWYQQILGQGPKLLIQFQNNGVVDDSQLPKDRFSAERLKGVDSTLKIQPAKLEDSAVYLCASSLDRGTGANEQYFGPGTRLTVT.

This chain links TRBV6-1 with TRBJ1-5, with D hard to call. The CDR3 has 15 amino acids. CDR1 is MNHNS and CDR2 is SASEGT in the germline V gene. Trimming removed 0 bases at V and 4 bases at J, with 10 bases between. The CDR3 protein is CASSEAGRWNQPQHF. The DNA of the CDR3 is TGTGCCAGCAGTGAAGCAGGGAGGTGGAATCAGCCCCAGCATTTT.

The chain recombines TRBV3-1 (or the pseudogene TRBV3-2) with TRBJ1-2; D not certain. This CDR3 is 12 amino acids long. Trimming took 1 base from V and 4 from J, leaving 4 bases between them. Germline lookup yields CDR1 LGHDT and CDR2 YNNKEL (reference sequence). This chain's CDR3 is CASSQVGYGYTF. CDR3 nucleotide sequence: TGTGCCAGCAGCCAAGTCGGCTATGGCTACACCTTC.

V and J are TRBV9 and TRBJ2-7; 9 bases agree with TRBD1. The CDR3 consists of 17 residues. Per the germline V gene, CDR1 is SGDLS and CDR2 is YYNGEE. With V trimmed by 0 bases and J by 2 bases, 9 bases remained unmatched. CDR3 DNA: TGTGCCAGCAGCGTAGGGCCGGGACAGGGTTCCACCTACGAGCAGTACTTC. Translated, it gives CASSVGPGQGSTYEQYF.

The J gene is TRBJ2-1, the V gene TRBV5-4; D may be TRBD1 (5 bases). Trimming stripped 4 bases from V and 0 bases from J, with 11 bases between. This CDR3 is 15 amino acids long. Germline CDR1 reads SGHNT; CDR2 reads YYREEE (reference sequence). CDR3 DNA: TGTGCCAGCAGCAAACGACAGAGCTCCTACAATGAGCAGTTCTTC. Translated: CASSKRQSSYNEQFF.

This clone was seen once. The chain carries TRBV30 and TRBJ2-7, with 8 bases lining up with TRBD2. Germline CDR1 GTSNPN, CDR2 SVGIG (reference sequence). With 3 bases clipped from V and 5 bases from J, the junction kept 6 bases outside the gene matches. The CDR3 runs to 13 residues. The CDR3 nucleotides read TGTGCCTGGAGCGGGGGGGTTCACGACGAGCAGTACTTC. The encoded protein is CAWSGGVHDEQYF.

The rearrangement joins TRBV27 to TRBJ2-1; no definite D call. The CDR3 runs 11 residues. V lost 4 bases and J 8 bases, leaving 6 bases between the germline ends. CDR1 and CDR2 (germline): MNHEY, SMNVEV (reference sequence). CDR3 DNA: TGTGCCAGCAGTTATTCCGATGAGCAGTTCTTC. Translation: CASSYSDEQFF.

V gene TRBV6-5 combines with J gene TRBJ2-5; 12 bases are shared with TRBD2. Germline values: CDR1 MNHEY, CDR2 SVGAGI. The ends lost 6 bases at V and 4 bases at J; junction bases unmatched: 6. The CDR3 extends over 15 amino acids. The CDR3 sequence: CASRTGLAGRETQYF. CDR3 nucleotides: TGTGCCAGCAGGACCGGACTAGCGGGAAGAGAGACCCAGTACTTC.

V is TRBV5-1 and J is TRBJ2-5; tentatively, D is TRBD1 (5 bases). The germline V gene encodes CDR1 SGHRS and CDR2 YFSETQ. V lost 5 bases and J 3 bases, leaving 14 bases between the germline ends. CDR3 length equals 14 residues. CDR3 amino acids: CASSLGPVEETQYF. The CDR3, as DNA: TGCGCCAGCAGTCTGGGGCCGGTCGAAGAGACCCAGTACTTC.

The chain links TRBV28 to TRBJ1-1, with no clear D. Looked up from germline, CDR1 is MDHEN and CDR2 is SYDVKM. V was cut by 10 bases and J by 11 bases, with 17 bases left in between. This CDR3 comprises 11 residues. The CDR3 bases are TGTGCCACTCACTCGAGGCCGGGGGCTTTCTTT. The encoded protein is CATHSRPGAFF.

The V call is TRBV6-2 or TRBV6-3, the J call TRBJ2-5; the match to TRBD1 covers 7 bases. This CDR3 contains 15 residues. Trimming at V came to 5 bases and at J to 3 bases, leaving 9 bases not matched to a gene. Germline V CDR1 and CDR2: MNHEY, SVGEGT. The CDR3 nucleotides are TGTGCCAGCAGTACACAGGGGAGAGGGGAAGAGACCCAGTACTTC. This encodes CASSTQGRGEETQYF.

CDR3 sequence: CASTSGVSGYTF. The CDR3 DNA sequence: TGTGCCAGCACCTCGGGGGTCTCTGGCTACACCTTC. The chain employs TRBV28 and TRBJ1-2, with D possibly TRBD1 on 5 matching bases. The CDR3 sequence is 12 residues long. V dropped 7 bases and J dropped 7 bases, with 13 bases sitting between them. CDR1 MDHEN and CDR2 SYDVKM come from the germline V gene.

V gene TRBV9 combines with J gene TRBJ2-2, with 9 bases lining up with TRBD2. After removal of 0 bases from V and 5 bases from J, the junction contained 5 bases not matched to a gene. Germline-derived CDR1 and CDR2 are SGDLS and YYNGEE. This CDR3 has 16 amino acids. The CDR3 region is CASSVEVSGRTGELFF. CDR3 nucleotide sequence: TGTGCCAGCAGCGTAGAGGTCAGCGGGAGGACCGGGGAGCTGTTTTTT.

CDR3 sequence reads: CAWSTGNSLSEQFF. The CDR3 DNA sequence: TGTGCCTGGAGTACGGGGAATAGCCTGAGCGAGCAGTTCTTC. The chain recombines TRBV30 with TRBJ2-1; maybe TRBD2 (5 bases). Germline CDR1 and CDR2: GTSNPN and SVGIG (reference sequence). This CDR3 region has 14 residues. V was cut by 2 bases and J by 10 bases, with 18 bases left in between. Using reference TRBV30 and TRBJ2-1 for the parts outside the CDR3, the full variable domain is SQTIHQWPATLVQPVGSPLSLECTVEGTSNPNLYWYRQAAGRGLQLLFYSVGIGQISSEVPQNLSASRPQDRQFILSSKKLLLSDSGFYLCAWSTGNSLSEQFFGPGTRLTVL.

The chain recombines TRBV28 with TRBJ1-2; no definite D call. Germline CDR1 reads MDHEN; CDR2 reads SYDVKM. The CDR3 has 15 residues. V was pared by 2 bases and J by 2 bases, with 12 bases between. CDR3 coding DNA: TGTGCCAGCAGTTTACCCCGGGGTCAGAACTATGGCTACACCTTC. Protein: CASSLPRGQNYGYTF.